The table lists the clone carrying this TCR beta chain with a few counts. This entry belongs to a study of CD8+ T cells in alopecia areata. Following extraction, RNA underwent reverse transcription to cDNA, which served as the sequencing template. Assay: immunoSEQ multiplex PCR; the TCRdb copy retains only in-frame clones and omits some. Of tens of thousands of clones listed, around 70% were seen once; the top ten hold approximately 15%. Treatment given: oral pan-JAK inhibitor, 5-10 mg twice daily. The source material was CD8+ T cells sorted from blood, sampled around week 44, from a patient treated with tofacitinib. The sequence came from a human donor with alopecia areata.

The chain's CDR3 is CASSRSISDLQGYGYTF. CDR3 DNA: TGCGCCAGCAGCCGTAGTATTTCGGACCTACAAGGCTATGGCTACACCTTC. This sequence joins TRBV5-1 and TRBJ1-2; no firm D call. V lost 4 bases and J 4 bases, leaving 23 bases between the germline ends. The CDR3 runs to 17 residues. From germline, CDR1 is SGHRS and CDR2 YFSETQ.